A single sample gave rise to the 21 T cell receptor beta chains below, sequenced in a study of blood T cells in healthy people across ages. The authors ran a second PCR of about 7 to 11 cycles using a sample-barcoded 5' primer and a J-beta primer mix. TCRdb reanalysed the 5' RACE reads using MiXCR and keeps one entry per CDR3 protein. Of 650,000 to 800,000 distinct CDR3 sequences listed, roughly 44% were seen once; the top ten hold nearly 20%. The material sequenced was blood. The receptors here all came from a man aged 60-69 years in good health.

The V and J genes are TRBV4-1 and TRBJ1-4, with D maybe TRBD1 (5 bases). V was trimmed by 3 bases and J by 1 base, leaving 9 bases between them. Germline V gene sequence: CDR1 MGHRA, CDR2 YSYEKL. There are 15 residues in the CDR3. In DNA form, the CDR3 reads TGCGCCAGCAGCCACCCCCAGGGAACTAATGAAAAACTGTTTTTT. This encodes CASSHPQGTNEKLFF.

This clonotype was counted only a few times. The J gene is TRBJ2-5, the V gene TRBV6-2 or TRBV6-3; D remains ambiguous. Trimming removed 0 bases at V and 6 bases at J, with 5 bases between. Germline CDR1 and CDR2: MNHEY and SVGEGT. CDR3 length: 12 amino acids. The CDR3 nucleotides read TGTGCCAGCAGTTACTCCCCTCAGACCCAGTACTTC. Translating gives CASSYSPQTQYF.

This chain connects TRBV29-1 to TRBJ2-6, with D perhaps matching TRBD1 or TRBD2 (5 bases each). The germline gives CDR1 SQVTM, CDR2 ANQGSEA. This CDR3 is 18 amino acids long. The V and J ends lost 5 bases and 4 bases respectively, with 24 bases between them. CDR3 DNA sequence: TGCAGCGTTCAGGGAAGCGGTCAGGGTGATAGGGGGGCCAACGTCCTGACTTTC. This gives the protein CSVQGSGQGDRGANVLTF.

The gene calls are TRBV12-3 or TRBV12-4 and TRBJ2-7, with TRBD2 matching over 11 bases. The CDR3 extends over 14 amino acids. Trimming at V came to 7 bases and at J to 6 bases, leaving 8 bases not matched to a gene. CDR3 sequence: CASTVAGGLSEQYF. The DNA of the CDR3 is TGTGCCAGCACCGTAGCGGGGGGGCTCTCCGAGCAGTACTTC.

The gene calls are TRBV6-1 and TRBJ1-2; unclear D gene. Trimming shortened V by 1 base and J by 4 bases, and 10 bases separated the two germline ends. The CDR3 sequence is 14 residues long. CDR1 is MNHNS, CDR2 SASEGT, per germline. The CDR3 loop reads CASSEGQISYGYTF. For the CDR3, the DNA is TGTGCCAGCAGTGAAGGTCAGATCAGCTATGGCTACACCTTC.

The chain employs TRBV29-1 and TRBJ2-3, with 13 nucleotides matching TRBD2. Unmatched junction bases numbered 4, after V lost 6 bases and J lost 1 base. The CDR3 is made up of 15 amino acids. In germline, CDR1 is SQVTM, CDR2 ANQGSEA. The chain's CDR3 is CSVGTSGMGTDTQYF. DNA of the CDR3: TGCAGCGTGGGGACTAGCGGGATGGGCACAGATACGCAGTATTTT.

Worth noting for this clonotype: This sequence may be a read error, since a much larger clone differs from it by one base. This sequence joins TRBV29-1 and TRBJ2-1; D ambiguous. Trimming pared 4 bases from V and 10 bases from J, leaving 23 bases between. CDR1 SQVTM and CDR2 ANQGSEA come from the germline V gene. The CDR3 is made up of 15 amino acids. The CDR3 DNA is TGCAGCGTTGGGCCTCAGGACCAACCCTACGGGGAGCAGTTCTTC. Its translation: CSVGPQDQPYGEQFF.

Of note for this clonotype: This could be a read error, since a much larger clone is one nucleotide away. This rearrangement joins TRBV20-1 to TRBJ2-5; D remains ambiguous. The CDR3 totals 13 residues. Trimming left V 5 bases short and J 4 bases short, with 14 bases between. CDR1 DFQATT and CDR2 SNEGSKA come from the germline V gene (reference sequence). This chain's CDR3 is CSAGPEWGETQYF. CDR3 nucleotides: TGCAGTGCTGGACCGGAGTGGGGAGAGACCCAGTACTTC.

This clonotype was found once. The chain links TRBV5-1 to TRBJ2-3; 9 nucleotides agree with TRBD1. The junction had 14 bases not matched to a gene; V was cut back by 4 bases and J by 5 bases. Germline-derived CDR1 and CDR2 are SGHRS and YFSETQ. There are 17 residues in the CDR3. The CDR3, as DNA: TGCGCCAGCAGCGCTGGCAAAGGGACAGGGTTCAGAGATACGCAGTATTTT. Amino acid sequence: CASSAGKGTGFRDTQYF.

This chain joins TRBV20-1 and TRBJ2-7; TRBD2 matches at 7 bases. The CDR3 is made up of 13 amino acids. Germline CDR1 DFQATT, CDR2 SNEGSKA (reference sequence). V shed 3 bases and J 2 bases; nucleotides not matched to a gene: 4. The CDR3 DNA sequence: TGCAGTGCTAGTGAGACTAGCCCCTACGAGCAGTACTTC. Translated: CSASETSPYEQYF.

This clonotype came up a few times. The chain uses TRBV10-3 and TRBJ1-4, with D possibly being TRBD1 (6 bases). Germline loops: CDR1 ENHRY, CDR2 SYGVKD. Deletions cut 6 bases from V and 8 bases from J, with 16 bases between. The CDR3 runs 14 residues. The DNA of the CDR3 is TGTGCCATCAGCTCCGGGACACGGGAAGAAAAACTGTTTTTT. Encoded protein: CAISSGTREEKLFF.

The gene calls are TRBV29-1 and TRBJ2-1; D is undetermined. The CDR3 has 13 amino acids. The V end lost 5 bases, the J end lost 2 bases, and 10 bases lay between the germline ends. The germline gives CDR1 SQVTM, CDR2 ANQGSEA. CDR3 coding DNA: TGCAGCGTTAGCTATCCGACCTACAATGAGCAGTTCTTC. This translates into CSVSYPTYNEQFF.

This clonotype came up a few times. The rearrangement links TRBV25-1 to TRBJ1-1, with D uncertain. There are 12 residues in the CDR3. V lost 7 bases and J 0 bases, leaving 6 bases between the germline ends. CDR1 and CDR2 (germline): MGHDK, SYGVNS. The CDR3 region has the DNA TGTGCCAGCAAAGGCATGAACACTGAAGCTTTCTTT. Translating it yields CASKGMNTEAFF.

The chain links TRBV4-1 to TRBJ2-3, with 10 bases lining up with TRBD2. The germline CDR1 and CDR2 sequences are MGHRA and YSYEKL. The CDR3 is 17 amino acids. After removal of 1 base from V and 6 bases from J, the junction contained 10 bases not matched to a gene. The chain's CDR3 is CASSQGVIAGGPDTQYF. The CDR3 DNA sequence: TGCGCCAGCAGCCAAGGGGTTATAGCGGGGGGCCCCGATACGCAGTATTTT.

In its sample, this clonotype was seen a few times. The V gene is TRBV7-9, the J gene TRBJ1-2, with TRBD1 as a possible D gene (6 bases). Trimming removed 7 bases from V and 4 bases from J, with 16 bases in between. This CDR3 has 14 residues. Germline values: CDR1 SEHNR, CDR2 FQNEAQ (reference sequence). The CDR3 loop reads CASKGTQGIYGYTF. The CDR3, as DNA: TGTGCCAGCAAGGGAACCCAGGGGATCTATGGCTACACCTTC.

The gene calls are TRBV9 and TRBJ1-2; D gene ambiguous. The V gene's germline CDR1 is SGDLS and CDR2 YYNGEE. The CDR3 sequence is 13 residues long. V was shortened by 0 bases and J by 10 bases, with 13 bases between the two germline ends. CDR3 sequence: CASSVGFGRDYTF. CDR3 in DNA: TGTGCCAGCAGCGTAGGTTTTGGCCGGGACTACACCTTC.

On this clonotype: A much bigger clone sits one base away, suggesting this may be a read error. The rearrangement joins TRBV5-1 to TRBJ2-7; no reliable D call. V was cut by 4 bases and J by 0 bases, with 5 bases left in between. CDR1 and CDR2 (germline): SGHRS, YFSETQ. The CDR3 spans 12 residues. Written as DNA, the CDR3 is TGCGCCAGCAGCGGCGCCTCCTACGAGCAGTACTTC. It codes for CASSGASYEQYF. The whole variable domain, remainder taken from reference TRBV5-1 and TRBJ2-7, is KAGVTQTPRYLIKTRGQQVTLSCSPISGHRSVSWYQQTPGQGLQFLFEYFSETQRNKGNFPGRFSGRQFSNSRSEMNVSTLELGDSALYLCASSGASYEQYFGPGTRLTVT.

The rearrangement uses TRBV4-1 and TRBJ2-1; no reliable D call. This CDR3 spans 9 amino acids. Per germline, CDR1 MGHRA and CDR2 YSYEKL. V was shortened by 4 bases and J by 12 bases, with 4 bases between the two germline ends. DNA for the CDR3: TGCGCCAGCAGCCTTAGGCAGTTCTTC. It translates to CASSLRQFF.

This rearrangement joins TRBV4-3 to TRBJ1-1; D gene unclear. V lost 1 base and J 1 base, leaving 25 bases between the germline ends. The germline V gene has CDR1 LGHNA and CDR2 YSLEER. The CDR3 is 20 residues long. The CDR3 coding sequence is TGCGCCAGCAGCCAAGTTCCCAATTCCCCGGGATTATCGGGGAACACTGAAGCTTTCTTT. It is translated as CASSQVPNSPGLSGNTEAFF.

The chain joins TRBV11-2 to TRBJ1-1; TRBD1 agrees at 8 bases. J lost 5 bases, V lost 3 bases, and 5 bases had no gene match. From germline, CDR1 is SGHAT and CDR2 FQNNGV. There are 14 residues in the CDR3. The CDR3 bases are TGTGCCAGCAGCTTCGGACAGGGTTTAACTGAAGCTTTCTTT. It is translated as CASSFGQGLTEAFF. Based on the CDR3 plus reference TRBV11-2 and TRBJ1-1, the full variable domain is EAGVAQSPRYKIIEKRQSVAFWCNPISGHATLYWYQQILGQGPKLLIQFQNNGVVDDSQLPKDRFSAERLKGVDSTLKIQPAKLEDSAVYLCASSFGQGLTEAFFGQGTRLTVV.

The chain combines TRBV6-2 or TRBV6-3 with TRBJ1-1; tentatively, D is TRBD1 (6 bases). Germline values: CDR1 MNHEY, CDR2 SVGEGT. Deletions cut 5 bases from V and 7 bases from J, with 17 bases between. The CDR3 covers 14 residues. In nucleotides, the CDR3 is TGTGCCAGCAGTCATAAGATAGCACAGGGTGAAGCTTTCTTT. It specifies CASSHKIAQGEAFF.